Reported below is one T cell receptor (beta chain). The data were taken from a study of blood T cell repertoires in COVID-19. Overall study context: The analysed material was cDNA or gDNA that came from T cells, B-cell-depleted T cells, or PBMCs.

This table comes from immunoSEQ multiplex PCR, and its TCRdb copy is limited to in-frame clones, with some not included. The profile shows about 290,000 clones, approximately 86% of them singletons. CDR1 is LGHDT, CDR2 YNNKEL, per germline (reference sequence). This CDR3 region has 14 residues. Trimming shortened V by 7 bases and J by 7 bases, and 17 bases separated the two germline ends. The specimen sequenced was peripheral blood. The receptor was derived from a woman in her forties or fifties with active or convalescent COVID-19. The genes are TRBV3-1 (or the pseudogene TRBV3-2) and TRBJ2-1, with D maybe TRBD1 (6 bases). CDR3 sequence reads: CASNLGGSHNEQFF. DNA of the CDR3: TGTGCCAGCAACCTAGGGGGTAGTCATAATGAGCAGTTCTTC.